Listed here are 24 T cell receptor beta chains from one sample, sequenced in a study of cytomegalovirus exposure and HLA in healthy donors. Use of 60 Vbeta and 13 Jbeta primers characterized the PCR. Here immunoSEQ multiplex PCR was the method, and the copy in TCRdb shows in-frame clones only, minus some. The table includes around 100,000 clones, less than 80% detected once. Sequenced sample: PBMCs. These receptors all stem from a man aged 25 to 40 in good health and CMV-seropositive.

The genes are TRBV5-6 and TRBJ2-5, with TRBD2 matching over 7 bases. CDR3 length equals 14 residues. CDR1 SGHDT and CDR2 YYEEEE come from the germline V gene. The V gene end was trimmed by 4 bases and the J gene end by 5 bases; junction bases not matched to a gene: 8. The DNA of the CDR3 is TGTGCCAGCAGCCGGGGAGGGGTCGGGGAGACCCAGTACTTC. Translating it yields CASSRGGVGETQYF.

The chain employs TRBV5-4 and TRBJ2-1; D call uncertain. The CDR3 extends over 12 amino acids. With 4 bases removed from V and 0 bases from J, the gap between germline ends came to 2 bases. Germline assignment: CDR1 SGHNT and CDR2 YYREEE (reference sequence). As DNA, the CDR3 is TGTGCCAGCAGCCACTCCTACAATGAGCAGTTCTTC. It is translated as CASSHSYNEQFF.

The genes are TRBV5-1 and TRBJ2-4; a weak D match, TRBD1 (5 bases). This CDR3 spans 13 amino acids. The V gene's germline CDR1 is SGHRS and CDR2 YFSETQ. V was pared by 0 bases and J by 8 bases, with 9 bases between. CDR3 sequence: CASSLGGPDIQYF. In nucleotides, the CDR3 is TGCGCCAGCAGCTTGGGGGGCCCGGACATTCAGTACTTC.

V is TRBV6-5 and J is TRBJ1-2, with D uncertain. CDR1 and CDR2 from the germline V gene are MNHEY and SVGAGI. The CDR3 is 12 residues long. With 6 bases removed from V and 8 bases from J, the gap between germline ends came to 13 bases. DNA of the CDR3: TGTGCCAGCAGGGCCCTTGCGGGGGGCTACACCTTC. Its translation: CASRALAGGYTF.

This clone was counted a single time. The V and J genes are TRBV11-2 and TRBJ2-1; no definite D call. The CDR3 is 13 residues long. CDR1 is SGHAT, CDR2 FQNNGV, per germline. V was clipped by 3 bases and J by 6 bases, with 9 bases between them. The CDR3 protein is CASSFPFGNEQFF. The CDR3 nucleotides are TGTGCCAGCAGCTTTCCATTCGGCAATGAGCAGTTCTTC. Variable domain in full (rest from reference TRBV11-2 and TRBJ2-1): EAGVAQSPRYKIIEKRQSVAFWCNPISGHATLYWYQQILGQGPKLLIQFQNNGVVDDSQLPKDRFSAERLKGVDSTLKIQPAKLEDSAVYLCASSFPFGNEQFFGPGTRLTVL.

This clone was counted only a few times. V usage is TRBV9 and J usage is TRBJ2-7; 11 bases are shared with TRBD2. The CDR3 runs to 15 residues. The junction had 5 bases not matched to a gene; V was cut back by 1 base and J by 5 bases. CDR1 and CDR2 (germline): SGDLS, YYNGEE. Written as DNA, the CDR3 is TGTGCCAGCAGCGTACTACTAGCGGGGGAACACGAGCAGTACTTC. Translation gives CASSVLLAGEHEQYF.

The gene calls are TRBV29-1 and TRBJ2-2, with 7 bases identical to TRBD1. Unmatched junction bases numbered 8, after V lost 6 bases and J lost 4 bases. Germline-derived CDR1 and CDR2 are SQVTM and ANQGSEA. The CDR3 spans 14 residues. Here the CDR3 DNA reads TGCAGCGTCCGACAGGGTACGACCACCGGGGAGCTGTTTTTT. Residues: CSVRQGTTTGELFF.

The CDR3 DNA reads as TGTGCCAGCAGTCCCGCCCAGGGAAGATGGAATGAAAAACTGTTTTTT. As protein: CASSPAQGRWNEKLFF. The rearrangement uses TRBV6-6 and TRBJ1-4; perhaps TRBD1 as D (5 bases). Germline V gene lookup returns CDR1 MNHNY and CDR2 SVGAGI (reference sequence). The CDR3 runs to 16 residues. V lost 5 bases, J lost 5 bases, and 18 bases lay in between.

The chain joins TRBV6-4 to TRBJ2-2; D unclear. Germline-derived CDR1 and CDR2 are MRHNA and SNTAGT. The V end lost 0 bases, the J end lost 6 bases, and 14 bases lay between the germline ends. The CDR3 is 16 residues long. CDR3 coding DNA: TGTGCCAGCAGTGACTCGGAGTACCCTATCGCCGGGGAGCTGTTTTTT. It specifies CASSDSEYPIAGELFF.

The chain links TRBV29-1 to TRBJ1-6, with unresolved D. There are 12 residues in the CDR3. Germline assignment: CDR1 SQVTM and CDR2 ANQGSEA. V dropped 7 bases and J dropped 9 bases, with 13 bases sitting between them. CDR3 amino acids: CSAGRLGSPLHF. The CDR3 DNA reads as TGCAGCGCCGGACGACTAGGTTCACCCCTCCACTTT. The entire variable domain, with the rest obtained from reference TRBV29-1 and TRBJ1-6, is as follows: SAVISQKPSRDICQRGTSLTIQCQVDSQVTMMFWYRQQPGQSLTLIATANQGSEATYESGFVIDKFPISRPNLTFSTLTVSNMSPEDSSIYLCSAGRLGSPLHFGNGTRLTVT.

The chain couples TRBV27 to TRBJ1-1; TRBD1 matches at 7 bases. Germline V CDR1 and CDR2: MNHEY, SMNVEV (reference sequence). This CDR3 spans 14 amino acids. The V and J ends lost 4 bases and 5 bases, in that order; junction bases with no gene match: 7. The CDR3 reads CASSSTGFGTEAFF. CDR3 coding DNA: TGTGCCAGCAGTTCGACAGGGTTTGGGACTGAAGCTTTCTTT.

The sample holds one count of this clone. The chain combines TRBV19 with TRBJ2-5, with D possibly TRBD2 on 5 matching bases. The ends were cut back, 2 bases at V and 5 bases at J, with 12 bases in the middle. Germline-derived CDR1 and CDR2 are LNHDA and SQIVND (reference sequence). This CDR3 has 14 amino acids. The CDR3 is CASSIRPPGETQYF. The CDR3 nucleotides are TGTGCCAGTAGTATAAGACCCCCGGGGGAGACCCAGTACTTC.

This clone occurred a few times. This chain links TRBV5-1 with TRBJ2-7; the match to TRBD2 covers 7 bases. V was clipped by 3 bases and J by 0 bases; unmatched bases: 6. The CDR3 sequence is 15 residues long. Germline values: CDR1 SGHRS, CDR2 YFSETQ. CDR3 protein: CASSSLAVSSYEQYF. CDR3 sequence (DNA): TGCGCCAGCAGCTCCCTAGCGGTTAGCTCCTACGAGCAGTACTTC.

CDR3 in DNA: TGTGCCAGCTCACCACCGGCGGGGGGCCGGACCGGGGAGCTGTTTTTT. Protein: CASSPPAGGRTGELFF. V gene TRBV18 combines with J gene TRBJ2-2, with 8 bases lining up with TRBD2. CDR1 is KGHSH, CDR2 LQKENI, per germline. This CDR3 has 16 amino acids. V gave up 0 bases and J gave up 5 bases; unmatched junction bases: 5.

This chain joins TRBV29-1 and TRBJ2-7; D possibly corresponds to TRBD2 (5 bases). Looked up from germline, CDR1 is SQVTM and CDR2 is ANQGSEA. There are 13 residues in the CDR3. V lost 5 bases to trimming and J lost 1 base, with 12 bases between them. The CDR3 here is CSVTSAGSYEQYF. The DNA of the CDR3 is TGCAGCGTTACCTCTGCGGGTTCCTACGAGCAGTACTTC.

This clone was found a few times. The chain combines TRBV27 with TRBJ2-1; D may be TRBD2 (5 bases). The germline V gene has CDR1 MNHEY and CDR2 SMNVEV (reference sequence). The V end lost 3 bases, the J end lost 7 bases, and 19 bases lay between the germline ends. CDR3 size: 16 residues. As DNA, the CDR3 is TGTGCCAGCAGTTTTAAGCCTAGCTTGAGAACTAATGAGCAGTTCTTC. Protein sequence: CASSFKPSLRTNEQFF.

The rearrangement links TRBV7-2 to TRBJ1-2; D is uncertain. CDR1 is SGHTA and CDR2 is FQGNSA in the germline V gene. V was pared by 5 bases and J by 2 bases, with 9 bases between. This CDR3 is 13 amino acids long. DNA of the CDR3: TGTGCCAGCAGCCCGGAGATGAACTATGGCTACACCTTC. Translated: CASSPEMNYGYTF. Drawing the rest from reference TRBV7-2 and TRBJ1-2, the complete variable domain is GAGVSQSPSNKVTEKGKDVELRCDPISGHTALYWYRQSLGQGLEFLIYFQGNSAPDKSGLPSDRFSAERTGGSVSTLTIQRTQQEDSAVYLCASSPEMNYGYTFGSGTRLTVV.

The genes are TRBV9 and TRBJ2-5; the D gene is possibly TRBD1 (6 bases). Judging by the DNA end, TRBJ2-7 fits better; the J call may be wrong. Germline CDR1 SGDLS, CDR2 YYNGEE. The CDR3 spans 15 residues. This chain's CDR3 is CASSPGWGPLNEQYF. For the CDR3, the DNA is TGTGCCAGCAGCCCAGGATGGGGGCCCTTGAACGAGCAGTACTTC.

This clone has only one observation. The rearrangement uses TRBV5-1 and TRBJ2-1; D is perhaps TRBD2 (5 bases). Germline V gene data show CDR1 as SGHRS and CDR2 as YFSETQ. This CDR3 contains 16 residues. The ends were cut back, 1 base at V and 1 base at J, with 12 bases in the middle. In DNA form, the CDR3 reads TGCGCCAGCAGCTTGATTGGAGGTGCTTCCTACAATGAGCAGTTCTTC. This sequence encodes CASSLIGGASYNEQFF.

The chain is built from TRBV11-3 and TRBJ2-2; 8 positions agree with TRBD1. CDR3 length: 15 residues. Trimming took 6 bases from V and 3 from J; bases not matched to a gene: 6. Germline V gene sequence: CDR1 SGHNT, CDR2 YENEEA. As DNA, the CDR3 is TGTGCCAGCAGTAGGACAGGGTGGGACACCGGGGAGCTGTTTTTT. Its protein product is CASSRTGWDTGELFF.

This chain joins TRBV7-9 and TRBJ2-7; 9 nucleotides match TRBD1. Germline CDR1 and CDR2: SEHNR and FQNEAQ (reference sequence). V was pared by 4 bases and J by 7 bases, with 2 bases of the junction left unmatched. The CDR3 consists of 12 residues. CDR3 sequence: CASSSGQGEQYF. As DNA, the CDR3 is TGTGCCAGCAGCTCTGGACAGGGGGAGCAGTACTTC.

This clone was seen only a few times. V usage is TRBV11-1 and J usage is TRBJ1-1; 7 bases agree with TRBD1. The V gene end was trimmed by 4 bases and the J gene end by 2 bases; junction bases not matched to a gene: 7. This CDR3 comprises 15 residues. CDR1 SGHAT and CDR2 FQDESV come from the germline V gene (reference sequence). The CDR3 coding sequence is TGTGCCAGCAGCTCCAGGGGGACGCCAAACACTGAAGCTTTCTTT. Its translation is CASSSRGTPNTEAFF.

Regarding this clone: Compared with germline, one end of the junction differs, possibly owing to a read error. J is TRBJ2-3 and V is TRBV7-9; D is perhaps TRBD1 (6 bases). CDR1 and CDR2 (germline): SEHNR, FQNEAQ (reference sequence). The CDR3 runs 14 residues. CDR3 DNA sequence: TGTACCAGCAGCTTGGGGGCGTTCACAGATACGCAGTATTTT. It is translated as CTSSLGAFTDTQYF. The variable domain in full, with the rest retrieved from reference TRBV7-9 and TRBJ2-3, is DTGVSQNPRHKITKRGQNVTFRCDPISEHNRLYWYRQTLGQGPEFLTYFQNEAQLEKSRLLSDRFSAERPKGSFSTLEIQRTEQGDSAMYLCTSSLGAFTDTQYFGPGTRLTVL.

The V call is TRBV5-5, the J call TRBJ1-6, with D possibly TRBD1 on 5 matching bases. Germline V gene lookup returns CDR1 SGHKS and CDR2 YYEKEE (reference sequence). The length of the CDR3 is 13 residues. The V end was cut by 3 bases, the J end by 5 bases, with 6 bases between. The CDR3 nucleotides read TGTGCCAGCAGCTGGGGGGATAATTCACCCCTCCACTTT. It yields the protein CASSWGDNSPLHF.